Listed here are 30 T cell receptor beta chains from one sample, sequenced in a study of cytomegalovirus exposure and HLA in healthy donors. The table came from immunoSEQ multiplex PCR; TCRdb's copy has only in-frame clones and leaves some out. The sample carries 200,000 or so clones, about 80% recorded once. Sample: PBMCs. All receptors come from a man younger than 35 in good health and CMV-seropositive.

This rearrangement joins TRBV7-2 to TRBJ2-1; unclear D gene. Germline CDR1 reads SGHTA; CDR2 reads FQGNSA. This CDR3 contains 12 residues. Trimming stripped 10 bases from V and 5 bases from J, with 12 bases between. CDR3 sequence (DNA): TGTGCCAAAACTCGCATAAACAATGAGCAGTTCTTC. It encodes CAKTRINNEQFF.

V gene TRBV2 combines with J gene TRBJ2-7; the match to TRBD1 covers 9 bases. The V and J ends lost 7 bases and 6 bases, in that order; junction bases with no gene match: 10. CDR1 and CDR2 (germline): SNHLY, FYNNEI. The CDR3 spans 14 residues. For the CDR3, the DNA is TGTGCCAGCAAACCGGGACAGGGATTTGGCGAGCAGTACTTC. Protein sequence: CASKPGQGFGEQYF.

The V and J genes are TRBV6-1 and TRBJ2-1; 9 bases are shared with TRBD2. J gave up 1 base and V 7 bases, and 2 bases lay outside the gene matches. This CDR3 contains 14 residues. The germline V gene has CDR1 MNHNS and CDR2 SASEGT. Here the CDR3 DNA reads TGTGCCAGCACTAGCGGGGCTTCCTACAATGAGCAGTTCTTC. It specifies CASTSGASYNEQFF.

J is TRBJ2-4 and V is TRBV5-1, with D hard to call. Germline CDR1 reads SGHRS; CDR2 reads YFSETQ. The ends were cut back, 0 bases at V and 13 bases at J, with 14 bases in the middle. The CDR3 consists of 13 residues. Here the CDR3 DNA reads TGCGCCAGCAGCTTGGCCAGTTGGCAGGCACAGTACTTC. Amino acids: CASSLASWQAQYF.

The V and J genes are TRBV5-1 and TRBJ2-1; unclear D gene. Deletions cut 4 bases from V and 0 bases from J, with 14 bases between. Germline-derived CDR1 and CDR2 are SGHRS and YFSETQ. The CDR3 runs to 16 residues. DNA of the CDR3: TGCGCCAGCAGCCTACGTACTACCAACTCCTACAATGAGCAGTTCTTC. The encoded protein is CASSLRTTNSYNEQFF. Variable domain in full (rest from reference TRBV5-1 and TRBJ2-1): KAGVTQTPRYLIKTRGQQVTLSCSPISGHRSVSWYQQTPGQGLQFLFEYFSETQRNKGNFPGRFSGRQFSNSRSEMNVSTLELGDSALYLCASSLRTTNSYNEQFFGPGTRLTVL.

The CDR3 spells CASGSSGRYQETQYF. CDR3 nucleotides: TGCGCCAGCGGGTCTAGCGGGAGGTACCAAGAGACCCAGTACTTC. The chain recombines TRBV10-2 with TRBJ2-5; 11 bases agree with TRBD2. Looked up from germline, CDR1 is WSHSY and CDR2 is SAAADI. The CDR3 totals 15 residues. Trimming removed 8 bases from V and 0 bases from J; junction bases left unmatched: 5.

The CDR3 sequence: CASSQSLWGDQGFWYF. The CDR3 bases are TGTGCCAGCAGCCAATCCCTTTGGGGAGATCAGGGGTTCTGGTACTTC. J is TRBJ2-7 and V is TRBV4-2; the D gene is possibly TRBD1 (6 bases). Trimming stripped 2 bases from V and 12 bases from J, with 26 bases between. CDR1 LGHNA and CDR2 YNFKEQ come from the germline V gene. This CDR3 is built from 16 residues.

The chain has TRBV30 and TRBJ1-1; unclear D gene. Germline values: CDR1 GTSNPN, CDR2 SVGIG (reference sequence). The V end was cut by 1 base, the J end by 11 bases, with 14 bases between. There are 12 residues in the CDR3. The CDR3, as DNA: TGTGCCTGGAGTGGAGGCGACGCCAAGGCTTTCTTT. Its translation is CAWSGGDAKAFF.

This rearrangement joins TRBV29-1 to TRBJ2-2, with D tentatively TRBD2 (6 bases). The length of the CDR3 is 13 residues. Per the germline V gene, CDR1 is SQVTM and CDR2 is ANQGSEA. With 4 bases removed from V and 4 bases from J, the gap between germline ends came to 10 bases. The CDR3 protein is CSVVSGVTGELFF. The CDR3 coding sequence is TGCAGCGTTGTGTCGGGAGTCACCGGGGAGCTGTTTTTT.

The chain uses TRBV11-3 and TRBJ2-2; 10 bases fit TRBD1. Germline CDR1 SGHNT, CDR2 YENEEA. The trim removed 4 bases at V and 5 bases at J, leaving 7 bases unmatched. The CDR3 runs to 16 residues. Here the CDR3 DNA reads TGTGCCAGCAGCTCCTCACCGGGACAGGGGACCGGGGAGCTGTTTTTT. The encoded protein is CASSSSPGQGTGELFF.

The V call is TRBV4-1, the J call TRBJ1-3; possibly TRBD1 for D (5 bases). CDR3 length: 15 amino acids. The germline V gene encodes CDR1 MGHRA and CDR2 YSYEKL. V gave up 4 bases and J gave up 4 bases, with 14 bases separating them. The CDR3, as DNA: TGCGCCAGCAGCCGGTTGCAGGGTAACGGAAACACCATATATTTT. This codes for CASSRLQGNGNTIYF.

The genes are TRBV6-1 and TRBJ1-2; possibly TRBD1 for D (6 bases). This CDR3 is 15 amino acids long. Germline V CDR1 and CDR2: MNHNS, SASEGT. Trimming pared 4 bases from V and 4 bases from J, leaving 16 bases between. CDR3 region: CASSVMTGGVYGYTF. The DNA of the CDR3 is TGTGCCAGCAGTGTAATGACAGGAGGCGTCTATGGCTACACCTTC.

The rearrangement links TRBV4-3 to TRBJ2-7, with 8 bases lining up with TRBD2. The CDR3 has 16 residues. J gave up 2 bases and V 0 bases, and 6 bases lay outside the gene matches. CDR1 is LGHNA, CDR2 YSLEER, per germline. CDR3 in amino acids: CASSQDRTSTTYEQYF. The CDR3 DNA sequence: TGCGCCAGCAGCCAAGACAGGACTAGCACTACCTACGAGCAGTACTTC.

The V and J genes are TRBV27 and TRBJ2-6; 11 positions agree with TRBD1. CDR3 length equals 17 residues. V dropped 6 bases and J dropped 4; count of bases not matched to a gene: 8. The V gene's germline CDR1 is MNHEY and CDR2 SMNVEV (reference sequence). The chain's CDR3 is CASRRGQGDAGANVLTF. CDR3 nucleotides: TGTGCCAGCAGAAGGGGACAGGGGGATGCCGGGGCCAACGTCCTGACTTTC.

The gene calls are TRBV7-3 and TRBJ2-7; TRBD2 might be the D (8 bases). The CDR3 has 19 residues. V lost 5 bases and J lost 4, with 30 bases in between. The germline V gene encodes CDR1 SGHTA and CDR2 FQGTGA. The CDR3 loop is CASSRQRGGRGTRAYEQYF. The CDR3, as DNA: TGTGCCAGCAGCCGCCAAAGAGGGGGCCGCGGGACTAGAGCTTACGAGCAGTACTTC.

The chain couples TRBV11-3 to TRBJ2-7; the match to TRBD2 covers 7 bases. Looked up from germline, CDR1 is SGHNT and CDR2 is YENEEA. This CDR3 is 16 amino acids long. After removal of 5 bases from V and 2 bases from J, the junction contained 12 bases not matched to a gene. CDR3 in DNA: TGTGCCAGCAGCGCAGACCGGGGGGATGTGGCCTACGAGCAGTACTTC. It specifies CASSADRGDVAYEQYF.

Worth noting for this clone: Other nucleotide sequences from this sample produce the same CDR3. J is TRBJ2-1 and V is TRBV12-5; 11 nucleotides match TRBD2. With V trimmed by 5 bases and J by 4 bases, 4 bases remained unmatched. The CDR3 runs 15 residues. The germline V gene encodes CDR1 LGHNT and CDR2 FRNRAP. CDR3 in DNA: TGTGCTAGTGGTACAGGACTAGCGGGTTACAATGAGCAGTTCTTC. This codes for CASGTGLAGYNEQFF.

This clone was detected a few times. The chain is built from TRBV27 and TRBJ2-7; D uncertain. This CDR3 spans 11 amino acids. Looked up from germline, CDR1 is MNHEY and CDR2 is SMNVEV (reference sequence). The ends were cut back, 0 bases at V and 7 bases at J, with 4 bases in the middle. CDR3 sequence: CASSLSREQYF. CDR3 bases: TGTGCCAGCAGTTTATCACGGGAGCAGTACTTC.

This chain links TRBV14 with TRBJ2-5; D possibly corresponds to TRBD2 (6 bases). V lost 0 bases and J 1 base, leaving 12 bases between the germline ends. The germline gives CDR1 SGHDN, CDR2 FVKESK. This CDR3 has 16 residues. CDR3 nucleotide sequence: TGTGCCAGCAGCCAAGATTGGGGGGTCCGCCAAGAGACCCAGTACTTC. It yields the protein CASSQDWGVRQETQYF. Filled out from reference TRBV14 and TRBJ2-5, the complete variable domain reads EAGVTQFPSHSVIEKGQTVTLRCDPISGHDNLYWYRRVMGKEIKFLLHFVKESKQDESGMPNNRFLAERTGGTYSTLKVQPAELEDSGVYFCASSQDWGVRQETQYFGPGTRLLVL.

The rearrangement joins TRBV7-9 to TRBJ2-2; D is uncertain. The germline V gene has CDR1 SEHNR and CDR2 FQNEAQ (reference sequence). The CDR3 consists of 15 residues. V gave up 3 bases and J gave up 4 bases, with 12 bases separating them. In DNA form, the CDR3 reads TGTGCCAGCAGCTTGAGCGATCCGAGCACCGGGGAGCTGTTTTTT. Protein sequence: CASSLSDPSTGELFF. Complete variable domain (other parts from reference TRBV7-9 and TRBJ2-2): DTGVSQNPRHKITKRGQNVTFRCDPISEHNRLYWYRQTLGQGPEFLTYFQNEAQLEKSRLLSDRFSAERPKGSFSTLEIQRTEQGDSAMYLCASSLSDPSTGELFFGEGSRLTVL.

J is TRBJ2-1 and V is TRBV28; 8 nucleotides agree with TRBD2. V was pared by 4 bases and J by 2 bases, with 7 bases of the junction left unmatched. The germline V gene has CDR1 MDHEN and CDR2 SYDVKM. CDR3 length: 16 residues. The CDR3 nucleotides read TGTGCCAGCAGTTCTCCGAAGCGGGAGACCTACAATGAGCAGTTCTTC. Its translation is CASSSPKRETYNEQFF.

This chain uses TRBV6-6 with TRBJ2-7; TRBD2 might be the D (5 bases). There are 12 residues in the CDR3. V shed 6 bases and J shed 3 bases, with 9 bases lying between them. The V gene's germline CDR1 is MNHNY and CDR2 SVGAGI (reference sequence). CDR3 loop: CASSPSFYEQYF. The CDR3 coding sequence is TGTGCCAGCAGCCCTAGCTTCTACGAGCAGTACTTC.

This chain uses TRBV6-1 with TRBJ1-2, with 9 positions matching TRBD1. The germline CDR1 and CDR2 sequences are MNHNS and SASEGT. With 7 bases clipped from V and 2 bases from J, the junction kept 8 bases outside the gene matches. The CDR3 spans 15 residues. The CDR3 sequence: CASTRQGVTNYGYTF. The CDR3 DNA reads as TGTGCCAGCACAAGACAGGGGGTAACGAACTATGGCTACACCTTC.

The chain links TRBV5-6 to TRBJ1-1, with D possibly being TRBD1 (6 bases). Trimming stripped 2 bases from V and 4 bases from J, with 12 bases between. Looked up from germline, CDR1 is SGHDT and CDR2 is YYEEEE. The CDR3 is made up of 14 amino acids. This CDR3 is CASSFMQGFTEAFF. The CDR3 coding sequence is TGTGCCAGCAGCTTCATGCAGGGGTTCACTGAAGCTTTCTTT. Together with reference TRBV5-6 and TRBJ1-1, the CDR3 gives the full variable domain: DAGVTQSPTHLIKTRGQQVTLRCSPKSGHDTVSWYQQALGQGPQFIFQYYEEEERQRGNFPDRFSGHQFPNYSSELNVNALLLGDSALYLCASSFMQGFTEAFFGQGTRLTVV.

The V call is TRBV15, the J call TRBJ2-3; 8 bases are a match to TRBD2. V lost 3 bases, J lost 5 bases, and 7 bases stayed unmatched. Germline loops: CDR1 LNHNV, CDR2 YYDKDF (reference sequence). The CDR3 covers 15 residues. CDR3 nucleotide sequence: TGTGCCACCAGCAGGCGGGAGGCGGCTGGAGATACGCAGTATTTT. Translation: CATSRREAAGDTQYF. Combining the CDR3 with reference TRBV15 and TRBJ2-3 gives the whole variable domain DAMVIQNPRYQVTQFGKPVTLSCSQTLNHNVMYWYQQKSSQAPKLLFHYYDKDFNNEADTPDNFQSRRPNTSFCFLDIRSPGLGDTAMYLCATSRREAAGDTQYFGPGTRLTVL.

The chain has TRBV7-6 and TRBJ2-2; a weak D match, TRBD2 (6 bases). The CDR3 runs 15 residues. Germline values: CDR1 SGHVS, CDR2 FNYEAQ. V was shortened by 5 bases and J by 5 bases, with 15 bases between the two germline ends. Here the CDR3 reads CASSPSPGETGELFF. DNA for the CDR3: TGTGCCAGCAGCCCTAGCCCGGGAGAAACCGGGGAGCTGTTTTTT. The whole variable domain, remainder taken from reference TRBV7-6 and TRBJ2-2, is GAGVSQSPRYKVTKRGQDVALRCDPISGHVSLYWYRQALGQGPEFLTYFNYEAQQDKSGLPNDRFSAERPEGSISTLTIQRTEQRDSAMYRCASSPSPGETGELFFGEGSRLTVL.

V usage is TRBV27 and J usage is TRBJ2-3; TRBD1 matches at 10 bases. The ends lost 5 bases at V and 1 base at J; junction bases unmatched: 3. The CDR3 sequence is 15 residues long. CDR1 MNHEY and CDR2 SMNVEV come from the germline V gene (reference sequence). CDR3 coding DNA: TGTGCCAGCAGTCGCGGGACAGGGGGCACAGATACGCAGTATTTT. It codes for CASSRGTGGTDTQYF.

This clone was detected only once. The V gene is TRBV5-1, the J gene TRBJ2-5; D gene unclear. The germline V and J ends were trimmed by 1 base and 5 bases, with 9 bases remaining between them. Germline CDR1 SGHRS, CDR2 YFSETQ. The CDR3 is made up of 13 amino acids. The CDR3 protein is CASSLNSKETQYF. The CDR3 nucleotides are TGCGCCAGCAGCTTGAATAGCAAGGAGACCCAGTACTTC.

V usage is TRBV28 and J usage is TRBJ2-1; D remains unclear. The germline V gene has CDR1 MDHEN and CDR2 SYDVKM. The V end lost 5 bases, the J end lost 5 bases, and 13 bases lay between the germline ends. The CDR3 has 14 amino acids. The CDR3 sequence is CASSPPLQNNEQFF. The CDR3 region has the DNA TGTGCCAGCAGTCCCCCTTTGCAGAACAATGAGCAGTTCTTC.

In its sample, this clone was seen once. The chain combines TRBV13 with TRBJ1-4, with D possibly TRBD1 on 6 matching bases. Deletions cut 4 bases from V and 7 bases from J, with 22 bases between. The CDR3 has 17 residues. Germline CDR1 is PRHDT and CDR2 is FYEKMQ (reference sequence). For the CDR3, the DNA is TGTGCCAGCAGCTCCCGGGGTGGGGGGGCCCTTGTTGAAAAACTGTTTTTT. It specifies CASSSRGGGALVEKLFF.